This T cell receptor beta chain was captured in a study of T-cell memory formation after mild COVID-19. This clonotype has a handful of counts. The germline gives CDR1 SEHNR, CDR2 FQNEAQ (reference sequence). The CDR3 is 14 residues long. V lost 4 bases, J lost 5 bases, and 14 bases lay in between. The 5'RACE method, run with constant-segment primers, produced TCR alpha and TCR beta cDNA libraries (carrying sample barcodes and UMIs). Via MiXCR, TCRdb re-called the 5' RACE reads, giving one row per CDR3 protein. The data contain over 150,000 distinct CDR3 sequences, about a fifth of them seen just once; the ten biggest clones take up 23%.

This chain joins TRBV7-9 and TRBJ2-5, with D perhaps matching TRBD1 (6 bases). This clonotype was sampled from an adult woman who had mild COVID-19 (a few samples of this study predate the infection). Cell type and time point are not known. The specimen was PBMCs or a T cell subset sorted from them (not recorded which). CDR3 sequence reads: CASSSNTGPETQYF. CDR3 sequence (DNA): TGTGCCAGCAGCTCGAACACAGGGCCGGAGACCCAGTACTTC.